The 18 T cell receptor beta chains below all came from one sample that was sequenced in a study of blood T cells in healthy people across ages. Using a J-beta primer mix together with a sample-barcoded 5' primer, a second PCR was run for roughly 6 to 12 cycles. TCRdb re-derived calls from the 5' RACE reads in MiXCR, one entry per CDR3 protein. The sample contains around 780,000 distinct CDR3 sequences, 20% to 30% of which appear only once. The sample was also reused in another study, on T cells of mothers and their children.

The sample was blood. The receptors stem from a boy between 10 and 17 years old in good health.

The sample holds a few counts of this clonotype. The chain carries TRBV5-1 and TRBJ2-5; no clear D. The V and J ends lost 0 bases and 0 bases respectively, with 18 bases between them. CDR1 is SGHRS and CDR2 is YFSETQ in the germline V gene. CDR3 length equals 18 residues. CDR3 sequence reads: CASSLVSRWAGHQETQYF. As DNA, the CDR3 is TGCGCCAGCAGCTTGGTTTCCCGTTGGGCAGGTCACCAAGAGACCCAGTACTTC. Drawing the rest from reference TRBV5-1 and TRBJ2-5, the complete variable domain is KAGVTQTPRYLIKTRGQQVTLSCSPISGHRSVSWYQQTPGQGLQFLFEYFSETQRNKGNFPGRFSGRQFSNSRSEMNVSTLELGDSALYLCASSLVSRWAGHQETQYFGPGTRLLVL.

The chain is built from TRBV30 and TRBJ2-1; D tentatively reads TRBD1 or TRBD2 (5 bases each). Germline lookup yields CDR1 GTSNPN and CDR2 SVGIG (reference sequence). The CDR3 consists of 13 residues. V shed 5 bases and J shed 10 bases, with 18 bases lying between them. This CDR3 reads CAWGTGARGEQFF. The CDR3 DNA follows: TGTGCCTGGGGCACCGGGGCCCGGGGCGAGCAGTTCTTC.

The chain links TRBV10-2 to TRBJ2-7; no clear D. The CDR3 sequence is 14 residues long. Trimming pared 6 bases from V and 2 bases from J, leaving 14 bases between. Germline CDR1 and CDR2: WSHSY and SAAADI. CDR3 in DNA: TGCGCCAGCAGACCAATCCCTGATGCCTACGAGCAGTACTTC. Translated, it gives CASRPIPDAYEQYF.

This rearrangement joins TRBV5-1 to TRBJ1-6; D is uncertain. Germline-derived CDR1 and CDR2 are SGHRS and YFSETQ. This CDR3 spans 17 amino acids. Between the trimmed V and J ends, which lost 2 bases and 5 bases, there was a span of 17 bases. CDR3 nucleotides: TGCGCCAGCAGCTTAACCCGTCATCGGAACGATAATTCACCCCTCCACTTT. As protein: CASSLTRHRNDNSPLHF.

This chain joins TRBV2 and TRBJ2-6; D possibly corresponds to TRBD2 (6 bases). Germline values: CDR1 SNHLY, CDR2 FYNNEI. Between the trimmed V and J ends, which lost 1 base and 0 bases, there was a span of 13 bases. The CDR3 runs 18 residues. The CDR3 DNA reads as TGTGCCAGCAGTGAAGATTGGCGGGGAAGCTCTGGGGCCAACGTCCTGACTTTC. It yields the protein CASSEDWRGSSGANVLTF. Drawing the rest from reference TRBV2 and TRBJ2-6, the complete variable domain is EPEVTQTPSHQVTQMGQEVILRCVPISNHLYFYWYRQILGQKVEFLVSFYNNEISEKSEIFDDQFSVERPDGSNFTLKIRSTKLEDSAMYFCASSEDWRGSSGANVLTFGAGSRLTVL.

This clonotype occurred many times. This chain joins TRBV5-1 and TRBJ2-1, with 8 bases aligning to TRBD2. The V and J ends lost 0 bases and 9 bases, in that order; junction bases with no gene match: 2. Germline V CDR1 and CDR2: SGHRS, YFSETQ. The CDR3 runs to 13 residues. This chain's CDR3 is CASSLASGFEQFF. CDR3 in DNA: TGCGCCAGCAGCTTGGCTAGCGGGTTTGAGCAGTTCTTC.

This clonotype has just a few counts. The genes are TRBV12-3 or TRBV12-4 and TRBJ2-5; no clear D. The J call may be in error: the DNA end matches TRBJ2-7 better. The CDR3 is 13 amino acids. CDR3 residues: CASSSSPLYEQYF. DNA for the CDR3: TGTGCCAGCAGCTCCTCACCCCTCTACGAGCAGTACTTC.

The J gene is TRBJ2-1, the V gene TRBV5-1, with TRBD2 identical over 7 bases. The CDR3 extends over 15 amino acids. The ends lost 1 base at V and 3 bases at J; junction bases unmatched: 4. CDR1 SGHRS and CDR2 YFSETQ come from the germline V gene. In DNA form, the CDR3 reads TGCGCCAGCAGCTTGACCCCTAGCGGCTACAATGAGCAGTTCTTC. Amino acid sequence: CASSLTPSGYNEQFF.

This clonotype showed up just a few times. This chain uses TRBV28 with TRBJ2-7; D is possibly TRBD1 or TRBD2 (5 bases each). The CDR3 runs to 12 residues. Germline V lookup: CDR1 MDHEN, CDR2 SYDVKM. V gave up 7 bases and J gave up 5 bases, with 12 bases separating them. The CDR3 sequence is CASTASGHEQYF. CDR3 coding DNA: TGTGCCAGCACGGCTTCGGGGCACGAGCAGTACTTC.

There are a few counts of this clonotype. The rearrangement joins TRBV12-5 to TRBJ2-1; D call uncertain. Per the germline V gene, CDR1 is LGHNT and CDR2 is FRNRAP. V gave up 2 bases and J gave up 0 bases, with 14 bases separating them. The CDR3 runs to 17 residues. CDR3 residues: CASGLTPGPSSYNEQFF. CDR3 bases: TGTGCTAGTGGTTTGACCCCAGGCCCCAGCTCCTACAATGAGCAGTTCTTC.

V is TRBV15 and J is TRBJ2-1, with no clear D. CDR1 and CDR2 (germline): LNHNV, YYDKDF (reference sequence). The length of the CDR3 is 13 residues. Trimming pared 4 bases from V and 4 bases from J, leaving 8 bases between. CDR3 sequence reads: CATSKDGYNEQFF. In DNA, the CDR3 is TGTGCCACCAGCAAAGACGGTTACAATGAGCAGTTCTTC.

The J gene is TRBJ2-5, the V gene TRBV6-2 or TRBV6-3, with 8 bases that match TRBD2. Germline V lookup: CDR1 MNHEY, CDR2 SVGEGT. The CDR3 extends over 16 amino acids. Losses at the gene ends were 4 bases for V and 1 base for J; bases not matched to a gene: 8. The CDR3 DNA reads TGTGCCAGCAGTTCCTACTATAGCGGGGTCCAAGAGACCCAGTACTTC. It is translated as CASSSYYSGVQETQYF.

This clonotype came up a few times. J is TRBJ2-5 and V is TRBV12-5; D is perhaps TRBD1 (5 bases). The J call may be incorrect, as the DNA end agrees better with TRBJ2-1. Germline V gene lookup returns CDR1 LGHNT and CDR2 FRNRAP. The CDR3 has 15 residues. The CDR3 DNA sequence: TGTGCTAGTGGCCAAGGGGCCCCCTCCTACAATGAGCAGTTCTTC. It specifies CASGQGAPSYNEQFF.

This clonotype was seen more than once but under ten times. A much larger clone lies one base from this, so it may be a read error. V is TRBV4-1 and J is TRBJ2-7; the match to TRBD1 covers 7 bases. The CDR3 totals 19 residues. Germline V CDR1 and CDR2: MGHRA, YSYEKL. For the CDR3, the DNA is TGCGCCAGCAGCCACCCCGGCCTGAGGACAGGTTTTTCCTCCTACGAGCAGTGCTTC. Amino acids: CASSHPGLRTGFSSYEQCF.

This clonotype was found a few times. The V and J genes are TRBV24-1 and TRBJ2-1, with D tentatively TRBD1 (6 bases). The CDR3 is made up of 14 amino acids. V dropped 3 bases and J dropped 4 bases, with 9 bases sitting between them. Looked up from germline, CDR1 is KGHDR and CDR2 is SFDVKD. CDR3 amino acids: CATSDARGYNEQFF. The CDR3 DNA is TGTGCCACCAGTGATGCCAGGGGATACAATGAGCAGTTCTTC.

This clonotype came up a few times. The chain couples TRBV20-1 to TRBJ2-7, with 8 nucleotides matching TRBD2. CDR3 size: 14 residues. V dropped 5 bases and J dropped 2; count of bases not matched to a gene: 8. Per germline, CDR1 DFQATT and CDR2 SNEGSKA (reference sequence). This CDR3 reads CSAETSERTYEQYF. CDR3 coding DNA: TGCAGTGCTGAGACTAGCGAACGAACCTACGAGCAGTACTTC.

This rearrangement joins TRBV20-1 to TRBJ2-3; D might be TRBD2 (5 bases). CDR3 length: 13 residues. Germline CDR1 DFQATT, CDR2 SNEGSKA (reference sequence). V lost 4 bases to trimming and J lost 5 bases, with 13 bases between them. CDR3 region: CSAIGLGGDTQYF. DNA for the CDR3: TGCAGTGCTATAGGACTGGGTGGAGATACGCAGTATTTT.

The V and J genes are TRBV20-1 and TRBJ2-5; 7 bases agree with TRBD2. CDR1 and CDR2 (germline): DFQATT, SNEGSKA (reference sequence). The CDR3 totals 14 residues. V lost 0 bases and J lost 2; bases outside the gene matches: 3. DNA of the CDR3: TGCAGTGCTAGAGAGGGAGGGGATCAAGAGACCCAGTACTTC. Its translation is CSAREGGDQETQYF.